The 31 T cell receptor beta chains listed next were all sequenced from one sample in a study of read filtering for tumor transcriptome and immune sequencing. Molecular barcoded adaptors covering alpha/delta and beta/gamma chains were used on 400 ng RNA. TCRdb independently ran MiXCR on the reads; one entry per CDR3 protein. In the table there are about 62,000 distinct CDR3 sequences, 15% to 20% of which are singletons. Sequencing used a population of CD138-negative cells sorted from bone marrow. The receptors stem from a donor aged 40 or older with multiple myeloma.

This clonotype was seen many times. The chain combines TRBV29-1 with TRBJ2-2; D uncertain. Trimming removed 4 bases from V and 2 bases from J, with 5 bases in between. In germline, CDR1 is SQVTM, CDR2 ANQGSEA. The CDR3 spans 12 residues. The CDR3 is CSVGTNTGELFF. DNA of the CDR3: TGCAGCGTTGGGACCAACACCGGGGAGCTGTTTTTT.

About this clonotype: A clone one base away is much larger, so this may be a read error. This rearrangement joins TRBV14 to TRBJ2-5; no clear D. CDR1 and CDR2 from the germline V gene are SGHDN and FVKESK. This CDR3 is 15 amino acids long. The V end lost 0 bases, the J end lost 9 bases, and 17 bases lay between the germline ends. The CDR3 is CASSQDLGVVKAQYF. The CDR3 DNA reads TGTGCCAGCAGCCAAGATTTAGGAGTGGTCAAGGCCCAGTACTTC.

This clonotype showed up many times. The V and J genes are TRBV30 and TRBJ1-2; possibly TRBD1 for D (5 bases). The CDR3 totals 13 residues. The ends were cut back, 4 bases at V and 1 base at J, with 10 bases in the middle. Germline V gene sequence: CDR1 GTSNPN, CDR2 SVGIG (reference sequence). In DNA, the CDR3 is TGTGCCTGGACACAGGAGATTAACTATGGCTACACCTTC. Its protein is CAWTQEINYGYTF.

This clonotype was counted many times. The chain joins TRBV12-3 or TRBV12-4 to TRBJ2-7, with D possibly TRBD2 on 6 matching bases. V shed 6 bases and J shed 6 bases, with 15 bases lying between them. This CDR3 spans 13 amino acids. The DNA for the CDR3 is TGTGCCAGCAGCATCCGGGGGACGGGCGAGCAGTACTTC. It translates to CASSIRGTGEQYF.

This clonotype was counted many times. The rearrangement uses TRBV13 and TRBJ2-7; D may be TRBD1 (6 bases). Germline CDR1 is PRHDT and CDR2 is FYEKMQ (reference sequence). This CDR3 spans 13 amino acids. The V and J ends lost 0 bases and 6 bases respectively, with 9 bases between them. Written as DNA, the CDR3 is TGTGCCAGCAGCTTAGGCCCGACAGGCGAGCAGTACTTC. Translating gives CASSLGPTGEQYF. The variable domain in full, completed from reference TRBV13 and TRBJ2-7, reads AAGVIQSPRHLIKEKRETATLKCYPIPRHDTVYWYQQGPGQDPQFLISFYEKMQSDKGSIPDRFSAQQFSDYHSELNMSSLELGDSALYFCASSLGPTGEQYFGPGTRLTVT.

This clonotype was seen a handful of times. This sequence may be a read error, since a much larger clone differs from it by one base. The rearrangement links TRBV10-3 to TRBJ2-7; D is possibly TRBD1 or TRBD2 (5 bases each). Deletions cut 10 bases from V and 9 bases from J, with 16 bases between. The CDR3 length is 11 residues. Germline CDR1 reads ENHRY; CDR2 reads SYGVKD. The CDR3 loop is CATRDGQVQYF. The CDR3 DNA follows: TGTGCCACCAGGGACGGCCAGGTGCAGTACTTC.

Comments on this clonotype: This may be a read error: a much more frequent sequence differs by one nucleotide. J is TRBJ1-1 and V is TRBV20-1, with TRBD1 matching over 8 bases. The J segment lost 0 bases and the V segment lost 6 bases, leaving 9 bases of the junction unmatched. Germline V gene data show CDR1 as DFQATT and CDR2 as SNEGSKA (reference sequence). CDR3 length: 15 amino acids. In DNA form, the CDR3 reads TGCAGTGCCCTCCCGACAGGGGTTATGAACACTGAAGCTTTCTTT. Translation gives CSALPTGVMNTEAFF.

This clonotype was counted at least ten times. This rearrangement joins TRBV29-1 to TRBJ2-3; 10 bases map to TRBD1. CDR1 and CDR2 (germline): SQVTM, ANQGSEA. The CDR3 consists of 14 residues. J was trimmed by 2 bases and V by 5 bases; bases with no gene match: 4. This CDR3 is CSVSGTGDTDTQYF. The CDR3 bases are TGCAGCGTTAGCGGGACAGGGGACACAGATACGCAGTATTTT.

This clonotype was seen at least ten times. The chain is built from TRBV2 and TRBJ2-1, with TRBD2 identical over 11 bases. CDR3 size: 15 residues. The germline V gene encodes CDR1 SNHLY and CDR2 FYNNEI. V lost 4 bases, J lost 2 bases, and 1 base stayed unmatched. The CDR3 spells CASSGLAGPYNEQFF. The CDR3 DNA sequence: TGTGCCAGCAGTGGACTAGCGGGACCCTACAATGAGCAGTTCTTC.

There are many counts of this clonotype. V is TRBV20-1 and J is TRBJ2-1, with 12 nucleotides matching TRBD2. Germline V gives CDR1 DFQATT, CDR2 SNEGSKA (reference sequence). V shed 5 bases, J shed 2 bases, and the junction held 4 bases outside the gene matches. The CDR3 runs to 15 residues. The CDR3, as DNA: TGCAGTGCTTGGACTAGCGGGGCTACCTACAATGAGCAGTTCTTC. Its translation: CSAWTSGATYNEQFF.

A word on this clonotype: A junction end diverges from the germline sequence, so it may reflect a read error. This chain uses TRBV20-1 with TRBJ2-3; 7 bases fit TRBD2. This CDR3 contains 18 residues. Germline V gives CDR1 DFQATT, CDR2 SNEGSKA (reference sequence). DNA for the CDR3: TGCAGTGCTCCCGTGTTACTATCAGCGGGAAGGAGCACAGATACGCAGTTTTTT. It specifies CSAPVLLSAGRSTDTQFF.

At least ten counts were recorded for this clonotype. The chain employs TRBV3-1 and TRBJ2-5; D remains unclear. Germline CDR1 and CDR2: LGHDT and YNNKEL (reference sequence). Trimming removed 0 bases from V and 4 bases from J, with 9 bases in between. The CDR3 covers 14 residues. The CDR3 nucleotides are TGTGCCAGCAGCCAAGATCCTGGTCCAGAGACCCAGTACTTC. It yields the protein CASSQDPGPETQYF.

This clonotype was seen repeatedly, ten times or more. The V gene is TRBV29-1, the J gene TRBJ1-1; TRBD1 agrees at 8 bases. J lost 10 bases, V lost 1 base, and 2 bases had no gene match. The CDR3 is 11 residues long. Germline V lookup: CDR1 SQVTM, CDR2 ANQGSEA. The CDR3 is CSVEVGTGAFF. For the CDR3, the DNA is TGCAGCGTTGAAGTAGGGACAGGAGCTTTCTTT.

This clonotype appeared a single time. A read error may be the cause here, since a much bigger clone is one base away. The V call is TRBV2, the J call TRBJ1-2; D might be TRBD1 (5 bases). V lost 7 bases and J 2 bases, leaving 14 bases between the germline ends. In germline, CDR1 is SNHLY, CDR2 FYNNEI. The CDR3 length is 14 residues. CDR3 DNA sequence: TGTGCCAGCACAGGGAGCAGGGAAAACTATGGCTACACCTTC. Encoded protein: CASTGSRENYGYTF.

This clonotype has at least ten counts. J is TRBJ2-3 and V is TRBV11-2, with TRBD2 as a possible D gene (7 bases). CDR3 size: 15 residues. Trimming removed 1 base from V and 4 bases from J, with 12 bases in between. Germline lookup yields CDR1 SGHAT and CDR2 FQNNGV. CDR3 residues: CASSLGGGPADTQYF. DNA of the CDR3: TGTGCCAGCAGCTTAGGGGGGGGCCCTGCAGATACGCAGTATTTT.

Only a few counts were recorded for this clonotype. The chain links TRBV5-1 to TRBJ1-1; TRBD1 might be the D (5 bases). Germline V gives CDR1 SGHRS, CDR2 YFSETQ. Trimming pared 0 bases from V and 3 bases from J, leaving 9 bases between. The CDR3 is made up of 14 amino acids. The CDR3 loop reads CASSLGTKDTEAFF. In nucleotides, the CDR3 is TGCGCCAGCAGCTTGGGGACAAAGGACACTGAAGCTTTCTTT. The full variable domain, its missing parts supplied by reference TRBV5-1 and TRBJ1-1, is KAGVTQTPRYLIKTRGQQVTLSCSPISGHRSVSWYQQTPGQGLQFLFEYFSETQRNKGNFPGRFSGRQFSNSRSEMNVSTLELGDSALYLCASSLGTKDTEAFFGQGTRLTVV.

This clonotype came up many times. CDR3 sequence (DNA): TGCGCCAGCAGCTTGGACTCCCAGCCTTACAATGAGCAGTTCTTC. This translates into CASSLDSQPYNEQFF. The chain is built from TRBV5-1 and TRBJ2-1; D ambiguous. V lost 0 bases to trimming and J lost 4 bases, with 11 bases between them. The CDR3 length is 15 residues. Germline V CDR1 and CDR2: SGHRS, YFSETQ.

On this clonotype itself: Since no conserved phenylalanine or tryptophan closes the CDR3, a read error is the likely cause. This chain connects TRBV27 to TRBJ1-4; D is unresolved. CDR3 length: 14 amino acids. From germline, CDR1 is MNHEY and CDR2 SMNVEV (reference sequence). The CDR3 is CASSLNRYNENLFL. The DNA for the CDR3 is TGTGCCAGCAGTTTAAACAGATATAATGAAAATCTGTTTCTT.

Remarks on this clonotype: Given a much more abundant clone one base away, this may be a read error. The chain has TRBV10-3 and TRBJ2-1; 11 nucleotides line up with TRBD2. The CDR3 consists of 16 residues. The V gene end was trimmed by 10 bases and the J gene end by 0 bases; junction bases not matched to a gene: 8. CDR1 and CDR2 from the germline V gene are ENHRY and SYGVKD. CDR3 DNA: TGTGCCACCAACCCGGGACTAGCGGTCTCCTACAATGAGCAGTTCTTC. It specifies CATNPGLAVSYNEQFF.

This clonotype has a count of ten or more. V is TRBV10-3 and J is TRBJ2-1; 8 nucleotides align to TRBD1. Germline CDR1 is ENHRY and CDR2 is SYGVKD. J lost 4 bases, V lost 4 bases, and 6 bases had no gene match. The CDR3 is 15 residues long. CDR3: CAISGTTGGYNEQFF. Here the CDR3 DNA reads TGTGCCATCAGTGGCACAACAGGGGGTTACAATGAGCAGTTCTTC.

This clonotype was seen repeatedly, ten times or more. The V call is TRBV5-1, the J call TRBJ1-6; possible D gene TRBD1, 5 bases. Germline-derived CDR1 and CDR2 are SGHRS and YFSETQ. CDR3 length equals 15 residues. V lost 6 bases to trimming and J lost 5 bases, with 15 bases between them. This CDR3 is CASNPGGTNNSPLHF. CDR3 nucleotide sequence: TGCGCCAGCAACCCCGGCGGGACCAATAATTCACCCCTCCACTTT. The full variable domain, in which reference TRBV5-1 and TRBJ1-6 provide the parts outside the CDR3, is KAGVTQTPRYLIKTRGQQVTLSCSPISGHRSVSWYQQTPGQGLQFLFEYFSETQRNKGNFPGRFSGRQFSNSRSEMNVSTLELGDSALYLCASNPGGTNNSPLHFGNGTRLTVT.

This clonotype was observed at least ten times. The CDR3 sequence: CASSHTGTGVEKLFF. Here the CDR3 DNA reads TGTGCCAGCAGTCATACCGGGACAGGGGTTGAAAAACTGTTTTTT. The V call is TRBV5-4, the J call TRBJ1-4, with 10 bases that match TRBD1. This CDR3 has 15 residues. Trimming removed 5 bases from V and 7 bases from J; junction bases left unmatched: 8. Germline values: CDR1 SGHNT, CDR2 YYREEE (reference sequence).

A note on this clonotype: The junction does not match germline at one end; this may be a read error. The CDR3 DNA follows: TGTGCCTGCAGTTACGAAGTCCAGAGGGGAGGGCCGAGGGGCACCTACGAGCAGTACTTC. Residues: CACSYEVQRGGPRGTYEQYF. The gene calls are TRBV6-2 or TRBV6-3 and TRBJ2-7; TRBD2 matches 7 bases. Germline CDR1 and CDR2: MNHEY and SVGEGT. This CDR3 comprises 20 residues.

This clonotype was seen ten or more times. The rearrangement joins TRBV21-1 to TRBJ1-5. TRBV21-1 is deemed a pseudogene. This CDR3 is built from 15 residues. Here the CDR3 DNA reads TGTGCCAGCAGCAAAGAAGGCTTGAGGGTACAGCCCCAGCATTTT. It encodes CASSKEGLRVQPQHF.

This clonotype showed up many times. In DNA, the CDR3 is TGCAGTGTTTCGCCCGGGACTGGGACATACAATGAGCAGTTCTTC. Protein product: CSVSPGTGTYNEQFF. This chain connects TRBV20-1 to TRBJ2-1; the D call may be TRBD1 or TRBD2 (6 bases each). The CDR3 contains 15 residues. V was cut by 7 bases and J by 4 bases, with 20 bases left in between. CDR1 is DFQATT, CDR2 SNEGSKA, per germline (reference sequence).

A word on this clonotype: Just one base apart from a much larger clone, this may be a read error. The chain carries TRBV5-1 and TRBJ1-1; possible D gene TRBD1, 6 bases. V shed 4 bases and J shed 3 bases, with 10 bases lying between them. Germline CDR1 SGHRS, CDR2 YFSETQ. This CDR3 is built from 13 residues. Here the CDR3 reads CASSGGQDTEAFF. For the CDR3, the DNA is TGCGCCAGCAGCGGGGGCCAGGACACTGAAGCTTTCTTT.

This chain connects TRBV3-1 to TRBJ1-4; D may correspond to TRBD1 or TRBD2 (6 bases each). The DNA end lines up better with TRBJ2-3; the J call may be wrong. CDR1 and CDR2 (germline): LGHDT, YNNKEL (reference sequence). The CDR3 contains 17 residues. In nucleotides, the CDR3 is TGTGCCAGCAGCCAAGATCGAGTCGGGGGCCCACAGGGTACACAGTATTTT. It encodes CASSQDRVGGPQGTQYF.

In its sample, this clonotype was seen a few times. A much larger clone is a single base away; this may be a read error. The chain couples TRBV5-1 to TRBJ2-7; 7 bases fit TRBD2. The CDR3 covers 14 residues. The V segment lost 4 bases and the J segment 2 bases; nucleotides outside the gene matches: 6. Germline loops: CDR1 SGHRS, CDR2 YFSETQ. The CDR3 protein is CASSPGLLPYEQYF. The CDR3 DNA reads as TGCGCCAGCAGCCCGGGACTACTTCCCTACGAGCAGTACTTC.

In its sample, this clonotype was seen many times. This chain uses TRBV7-3 with TRBJ2-1; tentative D call: TRBD1 (6 bases). CDR3 length: 15 amino acids. CDR1 and CDR2 (germline): SGHTA, FQGTGA. The V and J ends lost 2 bases and 8 bases respectively, with 16 bases between them. The CDR3 nucleotides read TGTGCCAGCAGCTTACAAGTGGGGGCTTGGTATGAGCAGTTCTTC. Its translation: CASSLQVGAWYEQFF.

In this sample, this clonotype turned up many times. The V gene is TRBV11-2, the J gene TRBJ2-7, with D uncertain. Trimming removed 4 bases from V and 6 bases from J, with 13 bases in between. Germline lookup yields CDR1 SGHAT and CDR2 FQNNGV. This CDR3 spans 13 amino acids. The CDR3 protein is CASSSRLQGEQYF. In nucleotides, the CDR3 is TGTGCCAGCAGCTCCCGTTTGCAAGGCGAGCAGTACTTC.

This clonotype was observed many times. This sequence joins TRBV5-6 and TRBJ2-7, with D possibly being TRBD1 (5 bases). Trimming removed 3 bases from V and 5 bases from J, with 15 bases in between. This CDR3 has 14 amino acids. Germline V lookup: CDR1 SGHDT, CDR2 YYEEEE. CDR3 bases: TGTGCCAGCAGCTCCCAGGGAATGGTCCACGAGCAGTACTTC. The encoded protein is CASSSQGMVHEQYF.